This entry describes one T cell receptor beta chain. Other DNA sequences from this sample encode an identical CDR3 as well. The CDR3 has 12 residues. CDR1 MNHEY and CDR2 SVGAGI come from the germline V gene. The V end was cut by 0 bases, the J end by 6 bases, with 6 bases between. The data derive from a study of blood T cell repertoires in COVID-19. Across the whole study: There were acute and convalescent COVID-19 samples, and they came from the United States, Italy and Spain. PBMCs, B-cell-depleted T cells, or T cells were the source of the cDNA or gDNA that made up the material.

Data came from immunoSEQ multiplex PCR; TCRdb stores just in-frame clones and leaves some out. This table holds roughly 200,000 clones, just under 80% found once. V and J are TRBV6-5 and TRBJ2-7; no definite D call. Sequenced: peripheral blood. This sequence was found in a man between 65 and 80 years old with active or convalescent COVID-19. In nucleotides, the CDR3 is TGTGCCAGCAGTTACTCGACGGGCGAGCAGTACTTC. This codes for CASSYSTGEQYF.